Listed below are T cell receptor beta chains from one sample, sequenced in a study of blood T cells in healthy people across ages. Via MiXCR, TCRdb re-called the 5' RACE reads, giving one row per CDR3 protein. Of about 780,000 distinct CDR3 sequences listed, about 47% were seen once; the top ten hold 15% to 20%. The source material was blood. All receptors come from a man aged 80 or over in good health. Each CDR3 is given with its conserved first and last residue. Each record gives: D gene, V gene, J gene, clone size, CDR3 DNA, CDR3 protein. The D gene is left open where the match is weak. Rows give clone size only sometimes, using once, few, many, or a class for an expanded clone.

>NA|TRBV5-1|TRBJ1-4|NA
TGCGCCAGCAGCTTGGTTGCAACTAATGAAAAACTGTTTTTT
CASSLVATNEKLFF
>NA|TRBV5-1|TRBJ1-1|few
TGCGCCAGCAGCTTATCCGCGAACACTGAAGCTTTCTTT
CASSLSANTEAFF
>NA|TRBV3-1|TRBJ1-5|NA
TGTGCCAGCAGCCAAGGGTTAGGGGGGAATCAGCCCCAGCATTTT
CASSQGLGGNQPQHF
>NA|TRBV12-3/TRBV12-4|TRBJ2-5|many
TGTGCCAGCAGTCGTACAGGGCTCGAAGAGACCCAGTACTTC
CASSRTGLEETQYF
>NA|TRBV12-3/TRBV12-4|TRBJ2-1|few
TGTGCCAGCAGTTTGGACGGGGTATACGACAATGAGCAGTTCTTC
CASSLDGVYDNEQFF
>NA|TRBV28|TRBJ2-7|NA
TGTGCCAGCCGGCGCATAAACTCCTACGAGCAGTACTTC
CASRRINSYEQYF
>NA|TRBV7-9|TRBJ2-5|few
TGTGCCAGCAGCTTACTCGGGATGCAAGAGACCCAGTACTTC
CASSLLGMQETQYF
>NA|TRBV2|TRBJ1-6|NA
TGTGCCAGCAGTCCGGTTCCTAATTCACCCCTCCACTTT
CASSPVPNSPLHF
>NA|TRBV20-1|TRBJ2-3|many
TGCAGTGCTTTCAGGGGCGCAGGATGGTCAGATACGCAGTATTTT
CSAFRGAGWSDTQYF
>NA|TRBV27|TRBJ1-2|NA
TGTGCCAGCAGGCGAGGCCAAGACGGATATGGCTACACCTTC
CASRRGQDGYGYTF
>NA|TRBV20-1|TRBJ2-3|NA
TGCAGTGCTCCCAGTCAGGGTGGCCCAGATACGCAGTATTTT
CSAPSQGGPDTQYF